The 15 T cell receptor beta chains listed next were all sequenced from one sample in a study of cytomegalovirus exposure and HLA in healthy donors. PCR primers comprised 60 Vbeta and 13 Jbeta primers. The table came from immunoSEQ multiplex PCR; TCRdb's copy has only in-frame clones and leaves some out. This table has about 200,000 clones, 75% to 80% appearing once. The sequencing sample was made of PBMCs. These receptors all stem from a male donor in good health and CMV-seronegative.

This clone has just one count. CDR3 DNA sequence: TGTGCCAGCTCGCTACAGGGAGGGACTGAAGCTTTCTTT. This translates into CASSLQGGTEAFF. The chain joins TRBV18 to TRBJ1-1, with D maybe TRBD1 (6 bases). The germline V and J ends were trimmed by 6 bases and 5 bases, with 13 bases remaining between them. The CDR3 loop spans 13 amino acids. CDR1 KGHSH and CDR2 LQKENI come from the germline V gene.

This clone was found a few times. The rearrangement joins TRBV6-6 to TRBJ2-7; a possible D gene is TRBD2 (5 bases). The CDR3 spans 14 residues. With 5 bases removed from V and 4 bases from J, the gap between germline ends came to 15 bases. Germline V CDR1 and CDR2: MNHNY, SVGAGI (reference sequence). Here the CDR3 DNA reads TGTGCCAGCAGTAATAGGGAGTTGGTATACGAGCAGTACTTC. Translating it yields CASSNRELVYEQYF.

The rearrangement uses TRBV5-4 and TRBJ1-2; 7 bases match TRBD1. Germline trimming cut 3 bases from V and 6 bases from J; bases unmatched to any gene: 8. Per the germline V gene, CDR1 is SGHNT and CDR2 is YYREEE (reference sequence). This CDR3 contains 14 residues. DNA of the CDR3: TGTGCCAGCAGCTCCCCTACAGGGGCCAATGGCTACACCTTC. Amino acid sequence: CASSSPTGANGYTF. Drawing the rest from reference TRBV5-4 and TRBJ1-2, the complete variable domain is ETGVTQSPTHLIKTRGQQVTLRCSSQSGHNTVSWYQQALGQGPQFIFQYYREEENGRGNFPPRFSGLQFPNYSSELNVNALELDDSALYLCASSSPTGANGYTFGSGTRLTVV.

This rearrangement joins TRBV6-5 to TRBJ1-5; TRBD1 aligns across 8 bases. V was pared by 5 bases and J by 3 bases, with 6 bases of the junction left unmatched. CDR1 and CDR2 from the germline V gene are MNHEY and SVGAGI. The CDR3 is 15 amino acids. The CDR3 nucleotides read TGTGCCAGCAGTAAACAGGGGGGGACCAATCAGCCCCAGCATTTT. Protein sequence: CASSKQGGTNQPQHF.

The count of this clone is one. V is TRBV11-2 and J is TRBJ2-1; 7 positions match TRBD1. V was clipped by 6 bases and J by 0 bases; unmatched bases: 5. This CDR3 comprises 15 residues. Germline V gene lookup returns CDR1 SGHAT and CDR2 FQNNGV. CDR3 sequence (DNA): TGTGCCAGCAGGGGATACAGGGGCTCCTACAATGAGCAGTTCTTC. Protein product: CASRGYRGSYNEQFF.

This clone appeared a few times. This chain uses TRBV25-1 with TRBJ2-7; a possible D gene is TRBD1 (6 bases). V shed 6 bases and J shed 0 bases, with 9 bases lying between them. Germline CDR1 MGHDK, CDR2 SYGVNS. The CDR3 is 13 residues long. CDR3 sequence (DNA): TGTGCCAGCAGAGGACAGAGCTCCTACGAGCAGTACTTC. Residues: CASRGQSSYEQYF.

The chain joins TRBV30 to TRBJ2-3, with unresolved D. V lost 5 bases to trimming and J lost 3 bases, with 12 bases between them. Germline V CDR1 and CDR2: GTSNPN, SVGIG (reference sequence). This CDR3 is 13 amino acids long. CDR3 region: CAWQRRQTDTQYF. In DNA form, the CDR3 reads TGTGCCTGGCAACGGCGACAAACAGATACGCAGTATTTT.

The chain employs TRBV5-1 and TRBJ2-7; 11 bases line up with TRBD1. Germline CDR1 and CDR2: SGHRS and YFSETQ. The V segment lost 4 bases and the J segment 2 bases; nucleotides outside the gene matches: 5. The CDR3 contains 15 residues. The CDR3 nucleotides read TGCGCCAGCAGCGCGGGACAGGGGGAGACCTACGAGCAGTACTTC. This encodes CASSAGQGETYEQYF.

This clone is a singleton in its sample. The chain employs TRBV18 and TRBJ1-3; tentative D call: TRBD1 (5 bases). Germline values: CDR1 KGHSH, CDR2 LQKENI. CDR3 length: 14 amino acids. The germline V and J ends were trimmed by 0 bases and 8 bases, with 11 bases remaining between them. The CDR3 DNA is TGTGCCAGCTCACCACCGGAACAGGATGACACCATATATTTT. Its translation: CASSPPEQDDTIYF. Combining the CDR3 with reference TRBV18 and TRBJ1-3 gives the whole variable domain NAGVMQNPRHLVRRRGQEARLRCSPMKGHSHVYWYRQLPEEGLKFMVYLQKENIIDESGMPKERFSAEFPKEGPSILRIQQVVRGDSAAYFCASSPPEQDDTIYFGEGSWLTVV.

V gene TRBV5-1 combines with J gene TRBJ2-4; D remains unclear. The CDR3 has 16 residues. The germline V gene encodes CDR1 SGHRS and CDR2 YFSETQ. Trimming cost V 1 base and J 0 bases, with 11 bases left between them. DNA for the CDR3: TGCGCCAGCAGCTTGCTGCCCCGGAGAGCCAAAAACATTCAGTACTTC. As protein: CASSLLPRRAKNIQYF. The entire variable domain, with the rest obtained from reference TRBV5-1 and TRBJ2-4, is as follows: KAGVTQTPRYLIKTRGQQVTLSCSPISGHRSVSWYQQTPGQGLQFLFEYFSETQRNKGNFPGRFSGRQFSNSRSEMNVSTLELGDSALYLCASSLLPRRAKNIQYFGAGTRLSVL.

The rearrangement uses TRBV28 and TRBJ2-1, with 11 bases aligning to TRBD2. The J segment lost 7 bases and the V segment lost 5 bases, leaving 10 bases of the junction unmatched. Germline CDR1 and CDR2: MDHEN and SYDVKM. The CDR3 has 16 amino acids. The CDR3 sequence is CASSPSGGSRVNEQFF. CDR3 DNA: TGTGCCAGCAGTCCTAGCGGGGGGTCTCGTGTTAATGAGCAGTTCTTC.

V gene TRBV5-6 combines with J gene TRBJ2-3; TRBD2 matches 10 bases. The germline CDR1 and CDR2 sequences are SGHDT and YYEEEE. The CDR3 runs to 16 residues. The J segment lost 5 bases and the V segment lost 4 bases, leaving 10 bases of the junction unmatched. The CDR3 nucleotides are TGTGCCAGCAGCCTGGAGCGGGGGGGAGTTAAAGATACGCAGTATTTT. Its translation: CASSLERGGVKDTQYF.

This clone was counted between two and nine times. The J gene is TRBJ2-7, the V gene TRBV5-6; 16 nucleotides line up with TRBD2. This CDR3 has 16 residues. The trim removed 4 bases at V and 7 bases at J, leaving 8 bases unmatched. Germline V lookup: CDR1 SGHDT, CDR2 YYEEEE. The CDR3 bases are TGTGCCAGCAGCGCGGGACTAGCGGGGGGGCCAAGAGAGCAGTACTTC. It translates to CASSAGLAGGPREQYF. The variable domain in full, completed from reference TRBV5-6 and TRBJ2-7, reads DAGVTQSPTHLIKTRGQQVTLRCSPKSGHDTVSWYQQALGQGPQFIFQYYEEEERQRGNFPDRFSGHQFPNYSSELNVNALLLGDSALYLCASSAGLAGGPREQYFGPGTRLTVT.

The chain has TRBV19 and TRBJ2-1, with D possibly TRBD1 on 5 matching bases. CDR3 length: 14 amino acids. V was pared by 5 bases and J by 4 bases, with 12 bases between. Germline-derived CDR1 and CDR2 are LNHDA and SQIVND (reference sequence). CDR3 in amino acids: CASSQNQGYNEQFF. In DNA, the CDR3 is TGTGCCAGTAGTCAGAACCAGGGTTACAATGAGCAGTTCTTC.

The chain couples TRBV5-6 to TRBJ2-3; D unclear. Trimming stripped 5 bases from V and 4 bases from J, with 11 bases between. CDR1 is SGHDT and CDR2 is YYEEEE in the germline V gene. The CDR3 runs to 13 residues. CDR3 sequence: CASRPLRSDTQYF. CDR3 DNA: TGTGCCAGCAGGCCCCTCCGGTCAGATACGCAGTATTTT.